These 2 T cell receptor beta chains were sequenced from one sample in a study of blood T cells in healthy people across ages. It was with a sample-barcoded 5' primer and a J-beta primer mix that a second PCR of about 7 to 12 cycles was run. TCRdb ran MiXCR on the 5' RACE reads and lists one entry per CDR3 protein. This table has about 1.5 million distinct CDR3 sequences, around 40% appearing once. Input material: blood. The receptor source for this set is a woman between 18 and 30 years old in good health.

This chain uses TRBV20-1 with TRBJ2-1; a weak D match, TRBD2 (7 bases). Trimming removed 4 bases from V and 0 bases from J, with 13 bases in between. Germline loops: CDR1 DFQATT, CDR2 SNEGSKA (reference sequence). This CDR3 has 15 amino acids. The CDR3 DNA follows: TGCAGTGCTACGCGGGGAGGGGGCTCCTACAATGAGCAGTTCTTC. It translates to CSATRGGGSYNEQFF.

As for this clonotype: At one end, the junction sequence differs from germline, possibly due to a read error. The chain combines TRBV6-6 with TRBJ2-7, with a weak D call TRBD1 (5 bases). The CDR3 contains 11 residues. Germline CDR1 reads MNHNY; CDR2 reads SVGAGI (reference sequence). The CDR3 DNA follows: TGTGCCGGCAGTTACAGGTCCGAGCAGTACTTC. It translates to CAGSYRSEQYF.